Included here is one T cell receptor (beta chain) sequence, with context. The antigen remains unidentified. The CDR3 consists of 20 residues. V shed 6 bases and J 0 bases; nucleotides not matched to a gene: 15. Individual cDNA molecules received unique molecular identifiers during library preparation. One entry per CDR3 protein, called by TCRdb with MiXCR from the 5' RACE reads. The sample consists of around 27,000 distinct CDR3 sequences, 3% to 4% of them appearing once. The data were taken from a study of early T cells in non-severe SARS-CoV-2 infection. Study summary: From unsorted whole blood, bulk RNA was sequenced, and the chains remained unpaired.

Study-wide points: Reliance on VDJdb matching favored anti-spike CD8 responses; private and CD4 specificities were missed.

This clonotype was obtained from an adult who was a healthcare worker with PCR-confirmed SARS-CoV-2 infection or an uninfected control (not recorded which). Input material: whole blood. This chain uses TRBV12-3 or TRBV12-4 with TRBJ2-2; 11 nucleotides match TRBD1. The CDR3 reads CASSRFRDRGIITNTGELFF. CDR3 bases: TGTGCCAGCAGCCGATTCCGGGACAGGGGGATTATTACGAACACCGGGGAGCTGTTTTTT.